This entry lists 26 T cell receptor beta chains sequenced from one sample in a study of T cell changes during pregnancy in multiple sclerosis. TCRdb's copy holds only in-frame clones and misses some; the assay was immunoSEQ multiplex PCR. The sample shows more than 65,000 clones, roughly 88% of them seen only once. Material: peripheral blood, obtained after pregnancy. These receptors were obtained from a female donor in good health, enrolled as a control in a pregnancy study.

J is TRBJ1-6 and V is TRBV19, with D perhaps matching TRBD1 (5 bases). CDR1 and CDR2 (germline): LNHDA, SQIVND (reference sequence). This CDR3 spans 16 amino acids. V lost 2 bases, J lost 9 bases, and 17 bases lay in between. The CDR3 reads CASSITFQGIGSPLHF. The CDR3 DNA reads TGTGCCAGTAGTATAACGTTTCAGGGTATTGGTTCACCCCTCCACTTT.

The CDR3 DNA is TGTGCCTGGAGCCGGGTCCCTTCTCTGGAGCAGTACTTC. Translated: CAWSRVPSLEQYF. V usage is TRBV30 and J usage is TRBJ2-7; no definite D call. Trimming removed 3 bases from V and 7 bases from J, with 16 bases in between. Germline V gives CDR1 GTSNPN, CDR2 SVGIG (reference sequence). This CDR3 is 13 amino acids long.

The chain combines TRBV5-1 with TRBJ2-3; TRBD2 matches at 14 bases. CDR3 length: 16 amino acids. Germline CDR1 SGHRS, CDR2 YFSETQ. Trimming at V came to 4 bases and at J to 3 bases, leaving 4 bases not matched to a gene. The CDR3 here is CASSPGTSGSTDTQYF. The DNA for the CDR3 is TGCGCCAGCAGCCCCGGGACTAGCGGGAGTACAGATACGCAGTATTTT.

This chain joins TRBV5-6 and TRBJ1-2; 7 nucleotides align to TRBD1. CDR3 length: 13 amino acids. The junction had 3 bases not matched to a gene; V was cut back by 4 bases and J by 3 bases. CDR1 and CDR2 (germline): SGHDT, YYEEEE. CDR3 amino acids: CASSPDRDYGYTF. The CDR3 bases are TGTGCCAGCAGCCCCGACAGGGACTATGGCTACACCTTC.

The J gene is TRBJ2-1, the V gene TRBV7-9; D might be TRBD1 (5 bases). Trimming pared 1 base from V and 8 bases from J, leaving 12 bases between. This CDR3 is 14 amino acids long. CDR1 is SEHNR and CDR2 is FQNEAQ in the germline V gene (reference sequence). CDR3 in amino acids: CASSLVWLGDEQFF. The CDR3 bases are TGTGCCAGCAGCTTAGTTTGGCTAGGGGATGAGCAGTTCTTC.

The V call is TRBV9, the J call TRBJ2-6; 15 bases are a match to TRBD2. Germline CDR1 is SGDLS and CDR2 is YYNGEE. The CDR3 loop spans 18 amino acids. Trimming cost V 3 bases and J 1 base; bases outside gene matches: 2. This CDR3 is CASSAGLAGGSGANVLTF. The DNA of the CDR3 is TGTGCCAGCAGCGCGGGACTAGCGGGGGGATCTGGGGCCAACGTCCTGACTTTC.

This clone has a single count. This chain connects TRBV6-1 to TRBJ1-1; D perhaps matches TRBD1 (5 bases). The CDR3 runs 15 residues. Germline V gives CDR1 MNHNS, CDR2 SASEGT. V shed 1 base and J shed 1 base, with 10 bases lying between them. The CDR3 sequence is CASSEDGGANTEAFF. The CDR3 DNA reads as TGTGCCAGCAGTGAAGATGGAGGGGCGAACACTGAAGCTTTCTTT.

This sequence joins TRBV5-4 and TRBJ2-1; TRBD1 is a possible D gene (6 bases). Germline V gives CDR1 SGHNT, CDR2 YYREEE (reference sequence). Trimming cost V 4 bases and J 0 bases, with 8 bases left between them. The CDR3 consists of 14 residues. The CDR3 nucleotides read TGTGCCAGCAGCCTGGACAGCTCCTACAATGAGCAGTTCTTC. This codes for CASSLDSSYNEQFF.

The chain combines TRBV6-5 with TRBJ2-1; 8 bases line up with TRBD2. Germline lookup yields CDR1 MNHEY and CDR2 SVGAGI. The CDR3 covers 16 residues. Trimming cost V 0 bases and J 7 bases; bases outside gene matches: 8. The CDR3 sequence is CASSYSMQREKNEQFF. The CDR3 DNA reads as TGTGCCAGCAGTTACTCGATGCAGCGGGAGAAGAATGAGCAGTTCTTC.

This clone occurred once. This chain uses TRBV5-1 with TRBJ2-7; D perhaps matches TRBD2 (5 bases). Trimming took 5 bases from V and 7 from J, leaving 10 bases between them. CDR3 length: 11 residues. From germline, CDR1 is SGHRS and CDR2 YFSETQ. CDR3 sequence (DNA): TGCGCCAGCAGGTTTCGGGAAGAGCAGTACTTC. It yields the protein CASRFREEQYF.

The V gene is TRBV7-2, the J gene TRBJ2-2; D is ambiguous. The V end lost 3 bases, the J end lost 8 bases, and 16 bases lay between the germline ends. The germline CDR1 and CDR2 sequences are SGHTA and FQGNSA. The CDR3 loop spans 15 amino acids. Here the CDR3 reads CASSFLPKKYGELFF. DNA for the CDR3: TGTGCCAGCAGCTTTCTACCCAAAAAGTATGGGGAGCTGTTTTTT.

This clone was seen once. The chain employs TRBV6-6 and TRBJ1-2; D is uncertain. The CDR3 is 14 residues long. V lost 6 bases to trimming and J lost 2 bases, with 13 bases between them. Germline V lookup: CDR1 MNHNY, CDR2 SVGAGI (reference sequence). The CDR3 here is CASSPPVGNYGYTF. The CDR3 nucleotides read TGTGCCAGCAGCCCCCCCGTGGGCAACTATGGCTACACCTTC.

This clone was recorded a few times. The V and J genes are TRBV9 and TRBJ2-5; 12 bases line up with TRBD2. The CDR3 covers 15 residues. Trimming removed 4 bases from V and 1 base from J; junction bases left unmatched: 2. The germline gives CDR1 SGDLS, CDR2 YYNGEE. DNA of the CDR3: TGTGCCAGCAGCAGACTAGCGGGGGCCCAAGAGACCCAGTACTTC. It encodes CASSRLAGAQETQYF. The full variable domain, completed using reference TRBV9 and TRBJ2-5, is DSGVTQTPKHLITATGQRVTLRCSPRSGDLSVYWYQQSLDQGLQFLIQYYNGEERAKGNILERFSAQQFPDLHSELNLSSLELGDSALYFCASSRLAGAQETQYFGPGTRLLVL.

The chain has TRBV27 and TRBJ2-7, with a weak D call TRBD2 (5 bases). V was clipped by 6 bases and J by 6 bases, with 12 bases between them. Looked up from germline, CDR1 is MNHEY and CDR2 is SMNVEV (reference sequence). This CDR3 has 12 amino acids. The CDR3 bases are TGTGCCAGCAGGCCGATCAGCGGCGAGCAGTACTTC. It yields the protein CASRPISGEQYF.

The V gene is TRBV7-2, the J gene TRBJ2-1; 8 nucleotides match TRBD1. J gave up 4 bases and V 5 bases, and 7 bases lay outside the gene matches. In germline, CDR1 is SGHTA, CDR2 FQGNSA. The CDR3 runs to 15 residues. The CDR3 reads CASSRRQGLYNEQFF. Written as DNA, the CDR3 is TGTGCCAGCAGCCGCCGACAGGGGCTGTACAATGAGCAGTTCTTC.

This clone has just one count. Other nucleotide sequences from this sample produce the same CDR3. This chain uses TRBV5-4 with TRBJ2-7; TRBD2 aligns across 9 bases. The CDR3 consists of 15 residues. The V and J ends lost 0 bases and 2 bases, in that order; junction bases with no gene match: 3. Germline-derived CDR1 and CDR2 are SGHNT and YYREEE (reference sequence). The DNA of the CDR3 is TGTGCCAGCAGCTTGGGGTTAGCGGGGGCCTACGAGCAGTACTTC. Amino acid sequence: CASSLGLAGAYEQYF. Together with reference TRBV5-4 and TRBJ2-7, the CDR3 gives the full variable domain: ETGVTQSPTHLIKTRGQQVTLRCSSQSGHNTVSWYQQALGQGPQFIFQYYREEENGRGNFPPRFSGLQFPNYSSELNVNALELDDSALYLCASSLGLAGAYEQYFGPGTRLTVT.

V and J are TRBV30 and TRBJ1-2; D remains unclear. CDR3 length equals 11 residues. The germline V gene has CDR1 GTSNPN and CDR2 SVGIG (reference sequence). Trimming took 0 bases from V and 7 from J, leaving 6 bases between them. CDR3 sequence reads: CAWSVRGGYTF. DNA of the CDR3: TGTGCCTGGAGTGTCCGCGGTGGCTACACCTTC.

This chain links TRBV6-1 with TRBJ2-1; TRBD2 aligns across 8 bases. CDR3 length: 15 residues. Germline V gives CDR1 MNHNS, CDR2 SASEGT. V was clipped by 8 bases and J by 7 bases; unmatched bases: 13. The CDR3 region is CASSKLRASGNEQFF. DNA for the CDR3: TGTGCCAGCTCCAAACTTAGGGCTAGCGGGAATGAGCAGTTCTTC.

The chain couples TRBV5-8 to TRBJ1-4; D is ambiguous. The CDR3 covers 15 residues. The germline V gene has CDR1 SGHTS and CDR2 YDEGEE. Trimming cost V 1 base and J 5 bases, with 12 bases left between them. CDR3: CASSLRTTKNEKLFF. The CDR3, as DNA: TGTGCCAGCAGCTTGAGAACTACCAAGAATGAAAAACTGTTTTTT. Supplemented by reference TRBV5-8 and TRBJ1-4, the full variable domain reads EAGVTQSPTHLIKTRGQQATLRCSPISGHTSVYWYQQALGLGLQFLLWYDEGEERNRGNFPPRFSGRQFPNYSSELNVNALELEDSALYLCASSLRTTKNEKLFFGSGTQLSVL.

The V and J genes are TRBV23-1 and TRBJ1-6; a weak D match, TRBD1 (5 bases). TRBV23-1 is flagged as an ORF with uncertain function. V lost 3 bases and J lost 5, with 14 bases in between. The length of the CDR3 is 16 residues. The CDR3 DNA is TGCGCCAGCAGTCATGGTATCGGCAGGGATAATTCACCCCTCCACTTT. Its protein is CASSHGIGRDNSPLHF.

The chain employs TRBV6-5 and TRBJ1-2; no clear D. The CDR3 totals 11 residues. V lost 5 bases, J lost 8 bases, and 9 bases lay in between. Germline V CDR1 and CDR2: MNHEY, SVGAGI. The CDR3 region is CASSDTVGYTF. The CDR3 coding sequence is TGTGCCAGCAGTGATACGGTGGGCTACACCTTC.

The chain joins TRBV11-2 to TRBJ1-5; D remains ambiguous. In germline, CDR1 is SGHAT, CDR2 FQNNGV. The CDR3 sequence is 14 residues long. V lost 1 base, J lost 4 bases, and 8 bases lay in between. The CDR3, as DNA: TGTGCCAGCAGCTTAGGGAGCCCTAATCAGCCCCAGCATTTT. Translated: CASSLGSPNQPQHF.

The genes are TRBV11-2 and TRBJ1-3; no reliable D call. This CDR3 contains 14 residues. CDR1 is SGHAT, CDR2 FQNNGV, per germline. V was trimmed by 5 bases and J by 4 bases, leaving 12 bases between them. The CDR3 nucleotides are TGTGCCAGCAGCCAGAGCGGCGGCGGAAACACCATATATTTT. This sequence encodes CASSQSGGGNTIYF.

The chain uses TRBV5-6 and TRBJ1-1, with a tentative D call TRBD1 (6 bases). Germline V gives CDR1 SGHDT, CDR2 YYEEEE. The CDR3 consists of 14 residues. V lost 0 bases and J 2 bases, leaving 8 bases between the germline ends. CDR3 sequence reads: CASSLEDSNTEAFF. As DNA, the CDR3 is TGTGCCAGCAGCTTGGAGGACAGTAACACTGAAGCTTTCTTT.

The gene calls are TRBV27 and TRBJ1-5; tentatively, D is TRBD1 (5 bases). Germline V CDR1 and CDR2: MNHEY, SMNVEV (reference sequence). The CDR3 totals 17 residues. Trimming removed 2 bases from V and 2 bases from J, with 16 bases in between. The CDR3 DNA reads as TGTGCCAGCAGTTTACAGGGACGCGGGGATGGCAATCAGCCCCAGCATTTT. Its translation is CASSLQGRGDGNQPQHF.

This clone occurred once. The V gene is TRBV7-2, the J gene TRBJ1-1; no firm D call. Germline CDR1 SGHTA, CDR2 FQGNSA. This CDR3 is 14 amino acids long. V was pared by 2 bases and J by 1 base, with 8 bases between. The CDR3 spells CASSLYSGNTEAFF. As DNA, the CDR3 is TGTGCCAGCAGCTTATATTCGGGGAACACTGAAGCTTTCTTT.